The 32 T cell receptor beta chains reported below all come from one sample, sequenced in a study of shared clonotypes between healthy human individuals. CD45RO negativity and positive selection for CCR7 defined naive CD8 cells, a population that excluded terminally differentiated effector memory CD45RA+ cells. Produced via immunoSEQ multiplex PCR; TCRdb's table is partial and in-frame only. The profile shows approximately 600,000 clones, roughly 96% of them singletons. Sequenced material: naive CD8+ T cells sorted from blood. The origin of the receptors is a woman in her thirties in good health.

The chain uses TRBV5-6 and TRBJ2-5; perhaps TRBD2 as D (5 bases). The CDR3 runs 12 residues. V shed 4 bases and J shed 3 bases, with 7 bases lying between them. Germline CDR1 and CDR2: SGHDT and YYEEEE. The DNA for the CDR3 is TGTGCCAGCAGCGTACTAGAAGAGACCCAGTACTTC. Translated, it gives CASSVLEETQYF.

V gene TRBV10-3 combines with J gene TRBJ1-1; 8 bases fit TRBD1. Germline V gene sequence: CDR1 ENHRY, CDR2 SYGVKD. The CDR3 covers 15 residues. V dropped 3 bases and J dropped 6; count of bases not matched to a gene: 9. The CDR3 loop is CAISDHQGAIAEAFF. CDR3 coding DNA: TGTGCCATCAGTGACCACCAGGGGGCAATCGCTGAAGCTTTCTTT.

V usage is TRBV4-1 and J usage is TRBJ1-6; the D is unclear. The CDR3 loop spans 15 amino acids. Trimming removed 0 bases at V and 6 bases at J, with 9 bases between. Germline CDR1 reads MGHRA; CDR2 reads YSYEKL. This CDR3 reads CASSQDVGVNSPLHF. CDR3 nucleotides: TGCGCCAGCAGCCAAGATGTCGGCGTTAATTCACCCCTCCACTTT.

This rearrangement joins TRBV19 to TRBJ1-5; D remains ambiguous. CDR3 length: 15 residues. Germline CDR1 LNHDA, CDR2 SQIVND (reference sequence). Between the trimmed V and J ends, which lost 4 bases and 0 bases, there was a span of 10 bases. CDR3 bases: TGTGCCAGTAGTACCCCGGGAAATAGCAATCAGCCCCAGCATTTT. Protein product: CASSTPGNSNQPQHF. The variable domain in full, completed from reference TRBV19 and TRBJ1-5, reads DGGITQSPKYLFRKEGQNVTLSCEQNLNHDAMYWYRQDPGQGLRLIYYSQIVNDFQKGDIAEGYSVSREKKESFPLTVTSAQKNPTAFYLCASSTPGNSNQPQHFGDGTRLSIL.

The rearrangement links TRBV10-3 to TRBJ1-5, with 10 bases that match TRBD1. The CDR3 sequence is 16 residues long. The trim removed 2 bases at V and 5 bases at J, leaving 6 bases unmatched. Germline CDR1 reads ENHRY; CDR2 reads SYGVKD. CDR3 in amino acids: CAISEDEDRGDQPQHF. The CDR3 coding sequence is TGTGCCATCAGTGAGGACGAGGACAGGGGGGATCAGCCCCAGCATTTT.

J is TRBJ2-3 and V is TRBV21-1; the table assigns TRBD2, which was not confirmed against the DNA. TRBV21-1 is described as a pseudogene. The CDR3 contains 15 residues. In DNA, the CDR3 is TGTGCCAGCGGATCGCGGACTGAGTGGTCAGATACGCAGTATTTT. Protein product: CASGSRTEWSDTQYF.

The CDR3 here is CASSASGTGIGEQYF. In nucleotides, the CDR3 is TGTGCCAGCAGCGCCTCCGGGACAGGGATAGGCGAGCAGTACTTC. This chain links TRBV9 with TRBJ2-7; TRBD1 agrees at 9 bases. The V segment lost 3 bases and the J segment 6 bases; nucleotides outside the gene matches: 10. The CDR3 has 15 residues. Germline-derived CDR1 and CDR2 are SGDLS and YYNGEE.

This chain connects TRBV27 to TRBJ2-7, with D tentatively TRBD1 or TRBD2 (5 bases each). CDR3 length equals 16 residues. In germline, CDR1 is MNHEY, CDR2 SMNVEV (reference sequence). V was shortened by 5 bases and J by 3 bases, with 20 bases between the two germline ends. CDR3 nucleotide sequence: TGTGCCAGCAGTCCGCCCCCACGGGACGGGCGCTACGAGCAGTACTTC. Amino acids: CASSPPPRDGRYEQYF.

This rearrangement joins TRBV6-1 to TRBJ2-7; D is undetermined. Germline V gene lookup returns CDR1 MNHNS and CDR2 SASEGT. This CDR3 contains 10 residues. Trimming pared 4 bases from V and 7 bases from J, leaving 5 bases between. Here the CDR3 DNA reads TGTGCCAGCAGTGCCCGTGAGCAGTACTTC. This encodes CASSAREQYF.

V is TRBV14 and J is TRBJ1-1; possibly TRBD1 for D (5 bases). The CDR3 spans 15 residues. With 2 bases removed from V and 1 base from J, the gap between germline ends came to 11 bases. The germline gives CDR1 SGHDN, CDR2 FVKESK. The CDR3 reads CASSQYGQGNTEAFF. DNA of the CDR3: TGTGCCAGCAGCCAATACGGCCAGGGGAACACTGAAGCTTTCTTT.

The gene calls are TRBV16 and TRBJ2-7, with TRBD1 matching 9 bases. With 5 bases clipped from V and 1 base from J, the junction kept 6 bases outside the gene matches. This CDR3 has 15 residues. Germline V gene lookup returns CDR1 KGHSY and CDR2 FQNENV. For the CDR3, the DNA is TGTGCCAGCAGCAACGGACAGGGGCAATCCTACGAGCAGTACTTC. This codes for CASSNGQGQSYEQYF.

The rearrangement links TRBV27 to TRBJ2-1; the match to TRBD2 covers 14 bases. V gave up 4 bases and J gave up 9 bases; unmatched junction bases: 8. There are 16 residues in the CDR3. CDR1 MNHEY and CDR2 SMNVEV come from the germline V gene (reference sequence). The CDR3 protein is CASSSGLAGVYVEQFF. In DNA form, the CDR3 reads TGTGCCAGCAGTTCGGGACTAGCGGGAGTATACGTTGAGCAGTTCTTC.

The rearrangement links TRBV7-3 to TRBJ1-1; D call uncertain. The CDR3 is made up of 13 amino acids. Looked up from germline, CDR1 is SGHTA and CDR2 is FQGTGA. With 1 base removed from V and 3 bases from J, the gap between germline ends came to 6 bases. The CDR3 coding sequence is TGTGCCAGCAGCTTAAACGGAGACACTGAAGCTTTCTTT. It translates to CASSLNGDTEAFF.

The rearrangement links TRBV27 to TRBJ2-7; 8 bases line up with TRBD1. The junction had 6 bases not matched to a gene; V was cut back by 9 bases and J by 2 bases. The CDR3 runs 13 residues. Germline-derived CDR1 and CDR2 are MNHEY and SMNVEV (reference sequence). The CDR3 here is CASRHRGTYEQYF. The DNA for the CDR3 is TGTGCCAGTCGACACAGGGGGACCTACGAGCAGTACTTC.

On this clone: The same CDR3 is also encoded by other DNA sequences in this sample. This chain joins TRBV6-4 and TRBJ2-1; unclear D gene. The germline V gene encodes CDR1 MRHNA and CDR2 SNTAGT. This CDR3 comprises 13 residues. V was clipped by 0 bases and J by 10 bases, with 10 bases between them. CDR3 sequence reads: CASSDSSSNEQFF. DNA of the CDR3: TGTGCCAGCAGTGACTCGAGCAGCAACGAGCAGTTCTTC.

This chain joins TRBV10-3 and TRBJ2-1, with D possibly called TRBD1 or TRBD2 (5 bases each). Trimming took off 9 bases at V and 13 bases at J, with 10 bases between the two ends. This CDR3 is 9 amino acids long. Germline V gene sequence: CDR1 ENHRY, CDR2 SYGVKD. The CDR3 reads CAIGTVQFF. The CDR3 DNA follows: TGTGCCATAGGGACCGTTCAGTTCTTC.

The sample holds one count of this clone. J is TRBJ2-1 and V is TRBV11-2; the D gene is possibly TRBD2 (7 bases). V lost 7 bases to trimming and J lost 10 bases, with 17 bases between them. The CDR3 contains 13 residues. Germline CDR1 SGHAT, CDR2 FQNNGV. Here the CDR3 DNA reads TGTGCCAGCATCGTTAGGGGGGGCAGGGAGCAGTTCTTC. Translation: CASIVRGGREQFF.

The J gene is TRBJ2-1, the V gene TRBV9, with D tentatively TRBD1 or TRBD2 (5 bases each). Germline lookup yields CDR1 SGDLS and CDR2 YYNGEE. V shed 4 bases and J shed 9 bases, with 23 bases lying between them. The CDR3 sequence is 16 residues long. CDR3 in DNA: TGTGCCAGCAGCTCGACCGGGACGACACTGGTCGGTGAGCAGTTCTTC. This gives the protein CASSSTGTTLVGEQFF.

The chain couples TRBV7-9 to TRBJ2-4; D is possibly TRBD2 (6 bases). The CDR3 is 15 residues long. CDR1 is SEHNR and CDR2 is FQNEAQ in the germline V gene (reference sequence). V lost 3 bases and J 5 bases, leaving 14 bases between the germline ends. For the CDR3, the DNA is TGTGCCAGCAGCTTTCCGGGGGAAAAGGAAAACATTCAGTACTTC. As protein: CASSFPGEKENIQYF.

V gene TRBV7-9 combines with J gene TRBJ1-4; 7 positions match TRBD1. The CDR3 contains 15 residues. Losses at the gene ends were 2 bases for V and 8 bases for J; bases not matched to a gene: 8. Looked up from germline, CDR1 is SEHNR and CDR2 is FQNEAQ (reference sequence). The CDR3 protein is CASSLTRQGREKLFF. The CDR3 DNA reads as TGTGCCAGCAGCTTAACACGACAGGGCCGGGAAAAACTGTTTTTT.

The CDR3 loop is CASSSWRGRAYEQYF. The DNA for the CDR3 is TGTGCCAGCAGTTCGTGGCGAGGGAGGGCCTACGAGCAGTACTTC. The gene calls are TRBV28 and TRBJ2-7; 7 nucleotides match TRBD2. V lost 4 bases to trimming and J lost 2 bases; unmatched junction nucleotides: 8. From germline, CDR1 is MDHEN and CDR2 SYDVKM. This CDR3 spans 15 amino acids.

The chain carries TRBV30 and TRBJ1-1; D is undetermined. Trimming shortened V by 5 bases and J by 1 base, and 8 bases separated the two germline ends. The germline V gene has CDR1 GTSNPN and CDR2 SVGIG (reference sequence). This CDR3 has 12 residues. The CDR3 loop is CAWGRQNTEAFF. The CDR3 bases are TGTGCCTGGGGTCGACAGAACACTGAAGCTTTCTTT. Full variable domain (remainder filled in from reference TRBV30 and TRBJ1-1): SQTIHQWPATLVQPVGSPLSLECTVEGTSNPNLYWYRQAAGRGLQLLFYSVGIGQISSEVPQNLSASRPQDRQFILSSKKLLLSDSGFYLCAWGRQNTEAFFGQGTRLTVV.

Concerning this clone itself: Other DNA sequences in this specimen translate into the identical CDR3. The gene calls are TRBV7-8 and TRBJ1-3, with D uncertain. V lost 5 bases and J 0 bases, leaving 11 bases between the germline ends. CDR1 SGHVS and CDR2 FQNEAQ come from the germline V gene. The CDR3 consists of 15 residues. The CDR3 DNA sequence: TGTGCCAGCAGCCTCGGCAGATCCTCTGGAAACACCATATATTTT. Translating it yields CASSLGRSSGNTIYF.

As concerns this clone: This CDR3 is also generated by other DNA sequences in the sample. The chain recombines TRBV19 with TRBJ2-7; 8 nucleotides align to TRBD1. The CDR3 runs 14 residues. Germline loops: CDR1 LNHDA, CDR2 SQIVND (reference sequence). The ends lost 1 base at V and 1 base at J; junction bases unmatched: 0. CDR3 residues: CASSIGQGSYEQYF. CDR3 bases: TGTGCCAGTAGTATAGGACAGGGGTCCTACGAGCAGTACTTC. Complete variable domain (other parts from reference TRBV19 and TRBJ2-7): DGGITQSPKYLFRKEGQNVTLSCEQNLNHDAMYWYRQDPGQGLRLIYYSQIVNDFQKGDIAEGYSVSREKKESFPLTVTSAQKNPTAFYLCASSIGQGSYEQYFGPGTRLTVT.

The chain couples TRBV11-2 to TRBJ1-2; D might be TRBD1 (6 bases). CDR3 size: 13 residues. Per the germline V gene, CDR1 is SGHAT and CDR2 is FQNNGV. Trimming pared 4 bases from V and 3 bases from J, leaving 9 bases between. The CDR3 is CASSSRQDYGYTF. The CDR3 region has the DNA TGTGCCAGCAGCTCCCGACAGGACTATGGCTACACCTTC.

The chain is built from TRBV6-4 and TRBJ2-7; D perhaps matches TRBD2 (6 bases). V was shortened by 3 bases and J by 5 bases, with 11 bases between the two germline ends. Germline V gene data show CDR1 as MRHNA and CDR2 as SNTAGT. There are 13 residues in the CDR3. CDR3 sequence reads: CASSEGGYDEQYF. The CDR3 DNA reads TGTGCCAGCAGTGAAGGAGGGTATGACGAGCAGTACTTC.

The rearrangement joins TRBV28 to TRBJ2-7, with TRBD2 matching 7 bases. V shed 3 bases, J shed 3 bases, and the junction held 5 bases outside the gene matches. In germline, CDR1 is MDHEN, CDR2 SYDVKM. CDR3 length: 14 residues. CDR3 region: CASSLSTSFYEQYF. The CDR3, as DNA: TGTGCCAGCAGTTTGTCGACTAGCTTCTACGAGCAGTACTTC.

The chain recombines TRBV19 with TRBJ1-5; D remains ambiguous. V lost 5 bases to trimming and J lost 5 bases, with 22 bases between them. CDR1 and CDR2 (germline): LNHDA, SQIVND (reference sequence). The length of the CDR3 is 17 residues. CDR3 loop: CASSHRALGTLDQPQHF. Written as DNA, the CDR3 is TGTGCCAGTAGTCACCGGGCTCTTGGAACCCTCGATCAGCCCCAGCATTTT.

The rearrangement joins TRBV13 to TRBJ2-7, with 9 bases lining up with TRBD2. V was clipped by 2 bases and J by 7 bases; unmatched bases: 12. The CDR3 runs to 16 residues. Per the germline V gene, CDR1 is PRHDT and CDR2 is FYEKMQ (reference sequence). The CDR3 region is CASSLWLAGLRREQYF. The CDR3 DNA is TGTGCCAGCAGCTTATGGCTAGCGGGACTACGGAGGGAGCAGTACTTC.

The J gene is TRBJ2-1, the V gene TRBV6-6; TRBD2 matches at 7 bases. V trimming: 5 bases; J trimming: 4 bases; junction bases outside the gene matches: 8. Looked up from germline, CDR1 is MNHNY and CDR2 is SVGAGI (reference sequence). CDR3 length: 15 amino acids. CDR3 in DNA: TGTGCCAGCAGTCGACTGGCGGGAGATTACAATGAGCAGTTCTTC. This encodes CASSRLAGDYNEQFF.

In its sample, this clone was seen once. The rearrangement uses TRBV11-2 and TRBJ2-5, with D perhaps TRBD1 or TRBD2 (5 bases each). V shed 5 bases and J shed 9 bases, with 13 bases lying between them. CDR3 length: 12 residues. From germline, CDR1 is SGHAT and CDR2 FQNNGV. DNA of the CDR3: TGTGCCAGCAGCCCGACCGGGACGTCCCAGTACTTC. This codes for CASSPTGTSQYF.

The rearrangement links TRBV6-1 to TRBJ1-1; D remains ambiguous. This CDR3 comprises 15 residues. Between the trimmed V and J ends, which lost 6 bases and 1 base, there was a span of 15 bases. Per germline, CDR1 MNHNS and CDR2 SASEGT. In DNA form, the CDR3 reads TGTGCCAGCAGCGTTGAAGTGACACCGAACACTGAAGCTTTCTTT. Translation gives CASSVEVTPNTEAFF.